The T cell receptor beta chain described here comes from a study of T cell responses to AZD1222 COVID-19 vaccine. The CDR3 is 14 amino acids. V lost 1 base to trimming and J lost 3 bases, with 9 bases between them. Germline loops: CDR1 SGHTA, CDR2 FQGNSA. On this clone: What it recognizes is unknown.

Here immunoSEQ multiplex PCR was the method, and the copy in TCRdb shows in-frame clones only, minus some. The sample consists of approximately 190,000 clones, more than 75% of them appearing once. Regarding the study as a whole: Dominant CD4 TCR responses targeted spike regions 160-218 and 743-854. No day 14 peak samples; only post-peak repertoires were characterized.

The specimen comprised peripheral blood, sampled on day 0 of MenACWY control vaccination. V and J are TRBV7-2 and TRBJ1-2; D gene unclear. The TCR sequence derives from an adult in good health. CDR3 bases: TGTGCCAGCAGCTTAGGGACTTGGGACTATGGCTACACCTTC. Its translation is CASSLGTWDYGYTF.